Listed below are T cell receptor beta chains from one sample, sequenced in a study of beta chain features in type 1 diabetes. Assay: immunoSEQ multiplex PCR; the TCRdb copy retains only in-frame clones and omits some. The table has hundreds of thousands of clones, less than 20% seen once. The sample consisted of naive CD4+ T cells from blood. The receptors stem from a man younger than 35 in good health. Each CDR3 is given with its conserved first and last residue. A D gene is named only where the DNA matches it firmly. Not all rows give a size; the values are once, few, many and, for expanded clones, a class.

NA	NA	TRBV4-3	TRBJ2-7	CASSQHRDEQYF	TGCGCCAGCAGCCAACACAGGGACGAGCAGTACTTC
NA	few	TRBV4-3	TRBJ2-5	CASRLNVNQETQYF	TGCGCCAGCAGACTAAACGTGAATCAAGAGACCCAGTACTTC
TRBD1	few	TRBV7-9	TRBJ2-7	CASSIRDSAKYEQYF	TGTGCCAGCAGCATCAGGGACAGCGCGAAGTACGAGCAGTACTTC
TRBD1	NA	TRBV10-3	TRBJ1-1	CAIMSTGVEGTEAFF	TGTGCCATCATGTCGACAGGGGTAGAGGGCACTGAAGCTTTCTTT
NA	few	TRBV5-1	TRBJ2-4	CASSLKETKNIQYF	TGCGCCAGCAGCTTGAAGGAGACCAAAAACATTCAGTACTTC
NA	few	TRBV4-3	TRBJ1-2	CASSRFSEAYGYTF	TGCGCCAGCAGCCGGTTCAGCGAGGCCTATGGCTACACCTTC
NA	few	TRBV5-1	TRBJ1-1	CASGLQTGNTEAFF	TGCGCCAGTGGGCTTCAGACAGGGAACACTGAAGCTTTCTTT
TRBD1	few	TRBV14	TRBJ2-7	CASSQTRDRGDEQYF	TGTGCCAGCAGCCAGACCCGGGACAGGGGCGACGAGCAGTACTTC
NA	few	TRBV6-5	TRBJ1-4	CATRPGDNEKLFF	TGTGCCACCCGGCCCGGAGATAATGAAAAACTGTTTTTT
TRBD2	NA	TRBV6-6	TRBJ2-1	CASSPTSGRAHEQFF	TGTGCCAGCAGTCCCACTAGCGGGAGAGCGCATGAGCAGTTCTTC
TRBD1	few	TRBV5-4	TRBJ2-3	CASSYRGASTDTQYF	TGTGCCAGCAGCTACAGGGGGGCTAGCACAGATACGCAGTATTTT
TRBD1	few	TRBV4-3	TRBJ2-7	CASSILTGHTYEQYF	TGCGCCAGCAGCATTCTGACAGGGCACACCTACGAGCAGTACTTC
NA	few	TRBV7-2	TRBJ2-3	CASSRPSTDTQYF	TGTGCCAGCAGCCGCCCTAGCACAGATACGCAGTATTTT
NA	NA	TRBV7-8	TRBJ1-2	CASSVSGVRGYTF	TGTGCCAGCAGCGTTAGCGGGGTTCGGGGCTACACCTTC
TRBD1	NA	TRBV6-6	TRBJ2-7	CASSPFGQGTYEQYF	TGTGCCAGCAGCCCTTTCGGACAGGGAACCTACGAGCAGTACTTC
NA	few	TRBV7-6	TRBJ2-2	CASSLETSQNTGELFF	TGTGCCAGCAGCTTAGAAACTAGCCAGAACACCGGGGAGCTGTTTTTT
NA	few	TRBV9	TRBJ1-1	CASSVGWTYTEAFF	TGTGCCAGCAGCGTAGGGTGGACATACACTGAAGCTTTCTTT
NA	NA	TRBV5-5	TRBJ2-5	CASSLGSPGETQYF	TGTGCCAGCAGCTTGGGCTCTCCAGGGGAGACCCAGTACTTC
NA	few	TRBV5-4	TRBJ2-1	CASSFPGVGEQFF	TGTGCCAGCAGCTTCCCGGGGGTCGGTGAGCAGTTCTTC
NA	few	TRBV7-2	TRBJ2-7	CASSLAGLSPEQYF	TGTGCCAGCAGCTTAGCGGGCTTGAGCCCTGAGCAGTACTTC
NA	few	TRBV28	TRBJ1-2	CASSPPPQGNGYTF	TGTGCCAGCAGTCCCCCTCCGCAGGGCAATGGCTACACCTTC
TRBD1	few	TRBV29-1	TRBJ1-1	CSVGQGAFMAFF	TGCAGCGTTGGTCAGGGGGCGTTTATGGCTTTCTTT
NA	few	TRBV10-3	TRBJ2-6	CAIRDYRESSGANVLTF	TGTGCCATCAGGGACTACAGGGAAAGCTCTGGGGCCAACGTCCTGACTTTC
TRBD1	few	TRBV7-2	TRBJ1-2	CASSGGQGYGYTF	TGTGCCAGCAGCGGGGGACAGGGGTATGGCTACACCTTC
NA	few	TRBV11-2	TRBJ1-3	CASSLPLGSSGNTIYF	TGTGCCAGCAGCCTCCCTCTTGGATCCTCTGGAAACACCATATATTTT
NA	NA	TRBV18	TRBJ2-7	CASSVMGPYEQYF	TGTGCCAGCTCAGTGATGGGTCCCTACGAGCAGTACTTC
NA	NA	TRBV9	TRBJ2-1	CASSAYTSSYNEQFF	TGTGCCAGCAGCGCCTACACGAGCTCCTACAATGAGCAGTTCTTC